The rows below give T cell receptor beta chains drawn from one sample of a study of Ad26.COV2.S vaccination and SARS-CoV-2 variants. TCRdb's table, derived via immunoSEQ multiplex PCR, lists solely in-frame clones and lacks some. The repertoire holds 300,000 to 350,000 clones, with 85% to 90% as singletons. The specimen comprised peripheral blood, sampled in a trial of Ad26.COV2.S vaccine versus placebo. All receptors derive from a person between 18 and 65 years old who received the Ad26.COV2.S COVID-19 vaccine or a placebo. CDR3s include the opening cysteine and the closing phenylalanine or tryptophan. A D gene is named only where the DNA matches it firmly. Not every row has a clone size; where given, it reads once, few, many or a size class.

CATSDLPGGPADTQYF . TRBV24-1 . TRBJ2-3
CASSQDPSIYNEQFF once TRBV7-9 . TRBJ2-1
CASSYQQDEQFF . TRBV6-2/TRBV6-3 . TRBJ2-1
CASTTGTEISRDGSPLHF . TRBV19 TRBD1 TRBJ1-6
CASSSRLLAGGSNEQFF . TRBV4-1 TRBD2 TRBJ2-1
CASSLDRGPPMDTQYF . TRBV5-1 TRBD1 TRBJ2-3
CASSPGTSSTDTQYF . TRBV2 . TRBJ2-3
CASSLFTILGTDTQYF . TRBV7-9 . TRBJ2-3
CASSLSGGYEQFF . TRBV5-4 TRBD1 TRBJ2-1
CASSPWWGSNEKLFF . TRBV5-1 . TRBJ1-4
CASSEDRAGETQYF . TRBV5-6 . TRBJ2-5
CASSPARLASYEQYF . TRBV4-1 TRBD2 TRBJ2-7
CASSIPSTGDSSYEQYF . TRBV19 . TRBJ2-7
CASSVDRSSNQPQHF few TRBV19 . TRBJ1-5
CASSQDLGPGEREGYTF . TRBV4-3 . TRBJ1-2
CASSQDTFGYTF . TRBV16 . TRBJ1-2
CASSLVPGQGYTF . TRBV11-2 . TRBJ1-2
CASSMGTSGFQETQYF . TRBV19 TRBD2 TRBJ2-5
CASIDFTGTPNQPQHF . TRBV5-8 . TRBJ1-5
CASSLVQANTGELFF . TRBV5-6 . TRBJ2-2
CASRRGTGNEKLFF . TRBV27 TRBD1 TRBJ1-4
CASSHAGPGELFF . TRBV4-3 . TRBJ2-2
CASSRDTVYYYGYTF . TRBV18 . TRBJ1-2
CASSFGWNEQFF once TRBV7-9 . TRBJ2-1
CASSYLLRGGYGYTF . TRBV6-5 . TRBJ1-2
CASSVELQGGYGYTF . TRBV9 . TRBJ1-2
CASSKTGSWGYTF . TRBV7-2 . TRBJ1-2
CASSLARTGVVPNEQFF . TRBV5-6 TRBD1 TRBJ2-1
CASSPFPTGEAFF . TRBV5-6 TRBD1 TRBJ1-1